Detailed here is one TCR beta chain. Per the study methods: Reference gene primer amplification gave estimated nucleated cell counts. TCRdb's table, derived via immunoSEQ multiplex PCR, lists solely in-frame clones and lacks some. The V and J calls and clone size are taken from that table; D and trimming were inferred from the DNA. The table shows about 300,000 clones, with roughly 90% occurring only once. The data stem from a study of blood T cell repertoires in COVID-19. About the study: Samples came from the United States, Italy and Spain, spanning acute and convalescent COVID-19. PBMCs, B-cell-depleted T cells, or T cells were the source of the cDNA or gDNA that made up the material.

This CDR3 has 14 amino acids. The germline gives CDR1 MNHEY, CDR2 SVGEGT. V lost 4 bases to trimming and J lost 1 base, with 9 bases between them. Sample: peripheral blood. This clonotype was obtained from a man younger than 35 with active or convalescent COVID-19. This chain links TRBV6-2 or TRBV6-3 with TRBJ2-3; D is possibly TRBD2 (5 bases). CDR3 coding DNA: TGTGCCAGCAGTTTATCCGGGGGCACAGATACGCAGTATTTT. Residues: CASSLSGGTDTQYF.